This TCR beta chain was captured in a study of T cells in localized non-small cell lung cancer. Method: immunoSEQ multiplex PCR; TCRdb's copy keeps in-frame clones and lacks some. The sample lists several thousand clones, roughly two fifths occurring once. This clone has at least ten counts. Germline CDR1 SGHNT, CDR2 YENEEA. This CDR3 is 16 amino acids long. The V end was cut by 7 bases, the J end by 5 bases, with 20 bases between. The clonotype comes from a man aged 35-69 years with stage III lung adenocarcinoma. The chain links TRBV11-3 to TRBJ1-4, with D possibly being TRBD1 (5 bases). Sequenced here: lung tumor tissue, sampled before any cancer treatment. The CDR3 bases are TGTGCCAGCATCCTCCCGACGGGACCAGGGAATGAAAAACTGTTTTTT. Translation: CASILPTGPGNEKLFF.